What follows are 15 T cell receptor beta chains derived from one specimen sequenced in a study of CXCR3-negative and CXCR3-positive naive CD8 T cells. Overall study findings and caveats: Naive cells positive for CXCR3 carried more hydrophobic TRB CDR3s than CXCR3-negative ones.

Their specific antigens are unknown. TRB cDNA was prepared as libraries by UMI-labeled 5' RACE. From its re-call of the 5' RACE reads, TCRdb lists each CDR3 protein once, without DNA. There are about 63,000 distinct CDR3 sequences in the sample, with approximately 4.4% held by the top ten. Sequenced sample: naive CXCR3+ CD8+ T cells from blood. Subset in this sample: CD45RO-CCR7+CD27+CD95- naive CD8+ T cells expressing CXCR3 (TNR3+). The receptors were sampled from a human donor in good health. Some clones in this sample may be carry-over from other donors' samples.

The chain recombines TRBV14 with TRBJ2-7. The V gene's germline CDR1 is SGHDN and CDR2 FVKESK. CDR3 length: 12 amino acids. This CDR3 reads CASSQFPYEQYF.

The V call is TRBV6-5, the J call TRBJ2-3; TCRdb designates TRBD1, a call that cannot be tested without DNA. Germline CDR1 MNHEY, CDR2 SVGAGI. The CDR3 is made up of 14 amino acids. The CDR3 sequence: CASSSRTSTDTQYF.

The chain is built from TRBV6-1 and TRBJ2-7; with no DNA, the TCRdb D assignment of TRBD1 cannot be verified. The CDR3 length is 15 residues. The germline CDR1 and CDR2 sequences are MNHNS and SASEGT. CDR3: CASSALGTEAYEQYF.

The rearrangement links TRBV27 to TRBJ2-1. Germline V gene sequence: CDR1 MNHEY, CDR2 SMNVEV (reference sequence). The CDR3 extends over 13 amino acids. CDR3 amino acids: CASSLRLDNEQFF.

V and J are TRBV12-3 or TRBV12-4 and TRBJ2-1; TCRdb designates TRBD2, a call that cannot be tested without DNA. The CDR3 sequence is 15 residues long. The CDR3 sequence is CASSLWVAGDNEQFF.

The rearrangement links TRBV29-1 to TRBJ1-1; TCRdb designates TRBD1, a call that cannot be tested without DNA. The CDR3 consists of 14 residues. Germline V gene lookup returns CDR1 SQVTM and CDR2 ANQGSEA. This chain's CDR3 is CSVGGTDLNTEAFF.

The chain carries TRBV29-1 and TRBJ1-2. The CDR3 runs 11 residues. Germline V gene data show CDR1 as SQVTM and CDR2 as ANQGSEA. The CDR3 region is CSVGSDYGYTF.

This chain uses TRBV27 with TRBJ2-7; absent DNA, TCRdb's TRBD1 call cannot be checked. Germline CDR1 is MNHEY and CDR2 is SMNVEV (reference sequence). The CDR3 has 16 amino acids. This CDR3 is CASSLKGGQAVYEQYF.

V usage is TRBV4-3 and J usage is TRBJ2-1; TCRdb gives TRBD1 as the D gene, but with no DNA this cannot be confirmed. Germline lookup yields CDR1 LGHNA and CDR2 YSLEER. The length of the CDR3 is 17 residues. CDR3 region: CASSQDGGTVGYNEQFF.

CDR3 amino acids: CASSLNYEQYF. The J gene is TRBJ2-7, the V gene TRBV14. CDR1 and CDR2 from the germline V gene are SGHDN and FVKESK. The CDR3 spans 11 residues.

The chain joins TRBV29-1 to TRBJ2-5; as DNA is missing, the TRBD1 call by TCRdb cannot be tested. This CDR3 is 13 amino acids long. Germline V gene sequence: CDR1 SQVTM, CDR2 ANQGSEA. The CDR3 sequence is CSVEPGQAETQYF.

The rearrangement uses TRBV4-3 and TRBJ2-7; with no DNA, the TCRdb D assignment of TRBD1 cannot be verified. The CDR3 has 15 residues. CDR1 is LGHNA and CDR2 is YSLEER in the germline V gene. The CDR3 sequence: CASSQHRGPLYEQYF.

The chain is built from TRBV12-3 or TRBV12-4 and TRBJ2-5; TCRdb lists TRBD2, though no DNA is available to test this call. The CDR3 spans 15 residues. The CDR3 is CASSLDGGARETQYF.

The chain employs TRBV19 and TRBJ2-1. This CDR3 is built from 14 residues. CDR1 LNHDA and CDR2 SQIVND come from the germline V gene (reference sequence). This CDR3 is CASSIGSAYNEQFF.

CDR3 residues: CASSTQGHEQFF. V and J are TRBV6-5 and TRBJ2-1; TCRdb outputs TRBD2, but without DNA this stays unchecked. In germline, CDR1 is MNHEY, CDR2 SVGAGI. This CDR3 comprises 12 residues.